These T cell receptor beta chains were read from a single sample in a study of cytomegalovirus exposure and HLA in healthy donors. Libraries were prepared by immunoSEQ multiplex PCR; TCRdb keeps only in-frame clonotypes and omits some of them. The sample lists 90,000 to 120,000 clones; approximately 73% were seen once. Sequencing was done on a sample of PBMCs. The receptors shown here come from a woman aged 50 to 60 in good health and CMV-seropositive. Each CDR3 is given with its conserved first and last residue. A D gene is named only where the DNA matches it firmly. Clone size, where shown, is once, few, many, or a class for clones that have expanded.

TRBV6-1,TRBJ1-1,-,TRBD1,16,TGTGCCAGCAGTGAAAGGGGGGACAGGGTGAACACTGAAGCTTTCTTT,CASSERGDRVNTEAFF
TRBV5-5,TRBJ2-7,-,-,16,TGTGCCAGCAGCTTGAGCGGGACACGGGGGTCCTACGAGCAGTACTTC,CASSLSGTRGSYEQYF
TRBV10-1,TRBJ1-6,-,TRBD1,13,TGCGCCAGTGGGACAGGGAAGAATTCACCCCTCCACTTT,CASGTGKNSPLHF
TRBV9,TRBJ2-7,few,TRBD1,14,TGTGCCAGCAGCGCCTGGACAGGGGCCTACGAGCAGTACTTC,CASSAWTGAYEQYF
TRBV2,TRBJ2-7,few,-,13,TGTGCCAGCAGTCCTATGGGGCTGAGGGAGCAGTACTTC,CASSPMGLREQYF
TRBV5-6,TRBJ2-3,-,-,16,TGTGCCAGCAGCTTGGTAGCCATATCAGAGGTAGATACGCAGTATTTT,CASSLVAISEVDTQYF
TRBV6-4,TRBJ2-2,-,TRBD2,14,TGTGCCAGCAGTGACTTAGCGGGAGCTGGGGAGCTGTTTTTT,CASSDLAGAGELFF
TRBV7-9,TRBJ2-7,once,-,14,TGTGCCAGCAGCTTAACAGGGGAGGTTTTCGAGCAGTACTTC,CASSLTGEVFEQYF
TRBV6-5,TRBJ1-1,once,-,13,TGTGCCAGCAGTTACAGGGGTTCCACTGAAGCTTTCTTT,CASSYRGSTEAFF
TRBV2,TRBJ2-7,-,TRBD2,17,TGTGCCAGCAGTTTCCCGGGACTAGCGAGGCTAAACTACGAGCAGTACTTC,CASSFPGLARLNYEQYF
TRBV6-4,TRBJ1-1,-,-,15,TGTGCCAGCAGTGACTCTCAGGCGACGAACACTGAAGCTTTCTTT,CASSDSQATNTEAFF
TRBV19,TRBJ2-1,-,TRBD2,13,TGTGCCACTAGGACTAGCGGCTACAATGAGCAGTTCTTC,CATRTSGYNEQFF
TRBV6-5,TRBJ2-1,once,-,13,TGTGCCAGCAGTGCCGGGGGCTACAATGAGCAGTTCTTC,CASSAGGYNEQFF
TRBV6-1,TRBJ2-7,-,-,13,TGTGCCAGCAGCCTCGGAGGGGAACGCGAGCAGTACTTC,CASSLGGEREQYF
TRBV9,TRBJ1-6,-,TRBD1,16,TGTGCCAGCAGCCCCCGGACAGGGGAGAGAAATTCACCCCTCCACTTT,CASSPRTGERNSPLHF
TRBV2,TRBJ1-1,few,-,15,TGTGCCAGCAGTGAGACTGTCAGGGGATCAGTTGAAGCTTTCTTT,CASSETVRGSVEAFF
TRBV27,TRBJ1-2,-,-,14,TGTGCCAGCAGACCCCCGCAGGTTGGCTATGGCTACACCTTC,CASRPPQVGYGYTF
TRBV6-4,TRBJ1-1,-,-,17,TGTGCCAGCAGGTTGACAGGATTAATCGTCGAGAACACTGAAGCTTTCTTT,CASRLTGLIVENTEAFF
TRBV9,TRBJ2-2,-,TRBD2,18,TGTGCCAGCAGCCCTTTCCAATCGCTAGCGGGAGGGGCCGGGGAGCTGTTTTTT,CASSPFQSLAGGAGELFF
TRBV5-5,TRBJ2-1,-,TRBD2,17,TGTGCCAGCAGCGGAGGGACTAGCGGGAGCTCCTACAATGAGCAGTTCTTC,CASSGGTSGSSYNEQFF
TRBV5-6,TRBJ1-4,-,TRBD1,15,TGTGCCAGCAGCGGCCGGGACAGGAGACGGGAAAAACTGTTTTTT,CASSGRDRRREKLFF
TRBV27,TRBJ1-2,-,TRBD1,13,TGTGCCAGCAGTCGCGGGACAGGGGAAGGCTACACCTTC,CASSRGTGEGYTF
TRBV11-2,TRBJ2-7,-,-,13,TGTGCCAGCAGCCCCAATACGGCCTACGAGCAGTACTTC,CASSPNTAYEQYF
TRBV9,TRBJ2-3,-,TRBD2,12,TGTGCCAGCAGCGCTTACGGACTAGGGTTGTATTTT,CASSAYGLGLYF
TRBV6-5,TRBJ1-2,-,-,13,TGTGCCAGCAGTCCTATTGGGAGCTATGGCTACACCTTC,CASSPIGSYGYTF
TRBV6-1,TRBJ2-1,-,TRBD2,17,TGTGCCAGCAGTGAGTCCATAGCGGGAGGCGCTCCCAATGAGCAGTTCTTC,CASSESIAGGAPNEQFF
TRBV4-1,TRBJ1-5,-,-,15,TGCGCCAGCAGCCAAGAAGCCAGGGGAGATCAGCCCCAGCATTTT,CASSQEARGDQPQHF
TRBV7-8,TRBJ2-7,-,TRBD2,18,TGTGCCAGCAGCTTACTTCCGGGACTAGCGGGAGGACGCAACGAGCAGTACTTC,CASSLLPGLAGGRNEQYF
TRBV15,TRBJ2-5,-,TRBD2,15,TGTGCCACCAGCAGAGGGCGGGGGAACCAAGAGACCCAGTACTTC,CATSRGRGNQETQYF
TRBV5-1,TRBJ1-5,-,-,15,TGCGCCAGCAGCTTGGAGGGGTCGGTAGGTCAGCCCCAGCATTTT,CASSLEGSVGQPQHF
TRBV5-1,TRBJ1-3,many,-,15,TGCGCCAGCAGCTTGGGACAGAACTCTGGAAACACCATATATTTT,CASSLGQNSGNTIYF
TRBV25-1,TRBJ2-2,-,TRBD1,15,TGTGCCAGCACCCCAGGGGGCTTGAACACCGGGGAGCTGTTTTTT,CASTPGGLNTGELFF
TRBV11-2,TRBJ2-2,-,TRBD1,16,TGTGCCAGCAGCAATCGACAGGGCTGGGCAACCGGGGAGCTGTTTTTT,CASSNRQGWATGELFF
TRBV6-1,TRBJ1-2,-,TRBD1,21,TGTGCCAGCAGTGAAGCAGAACTTAATCGGGACAGGTGGATAATTGAGATCGGCTACACCTTC,CASSEAELNRDRWIIEIGYTF
TRBV5-1,TRBJ2-2,-,TRBD1,16,TGCGCCAGCAGCTTGATGGGGACAGGGGGAACCGGGGAGCTGTTTTTT,CASSLMGTGGTGELFF
TRBV30,TRBJ1-1,-,-,15,TGTGCCTGGAGTCTTAGCCCGGCTCGCGACACTGAAGCTTTCTTT,CAWSLSPARDTEAFF
TRBV19,TRBJ2-7,few,TRBD1,20,TGTGCCAGTAGTAACTCGATTATTGCCCCGGGACAGGGTCTCTCCTACGAGCAGTACTTC,CASSNSIIAPGQGLSYEQYF
TRBV5-1,TRBJ1-1,-,TRBD1,17,TGCGCCAGCAGCTACGCCGCGACAGGGGGTGGGGACACTGAAGCTTTCTTT,CASSYAATGGGDTEAFF
TRBV2,TRBJ2-3,-,-,15,TGTGCCAGAGGGGGCGCGGGGGGCTCCACAGATACGCAGTATTTT,CARGGAGGSTDTQYF
TRBV10-2,TRBJ2-7,-,-,15,TGCGCCAGCAGAGCGGGCAGGGACCCCACCTACGAGCAGTACTTC,CASRAGRDPTYEQYF
TRBV6-6,TRBJ2-3,-,-,13,TGTGCCAGCGTCCCGGGGGGCACAGATACGCAGTATTTT,CASVPGGTDTQYF
TRBV2,TRBJ2-5,-,TRBD2,15,TGTGCCAGCAAGAGGATCCTAGCGGGGCAAGAGACCCAGTACTTC,CASKRILAGQETQYF
TRBV7-9,TRBJ1-1,few,-,13,TGTGCCAGCAGCTTAGACGGGGACACTGAAGCTTTCTTT,CASSLDGDTEAFF
TRBV27,TRBJ2-1,-,-,13,TGTGCCAGCCGGGACATATCCTACAATGAGCAGTTCTTC,CASRDISYNEQFF
TRBV6-1,TRBJ1-3,-,-,16,TGTGCCAGCAGTGTACACAGGGATTTCTCTGGAAACACCATATATTTT,CASSVHRDFSGNTIYF
TRBV6-1,TRBJ2-7,few,TRBD2,14,TGTGCCAGCAGTTCCGTCGGACTAGCGGAGGAGCAGTACTTC,CASSSVGLAEEQYF
TRBV5-4,TRBJ2-7,-,-,17,TGTGCCAGCAGCAACTCGAGGGGGGGGGACAGGTCCTACGAGCAGTACTTC,CASSNSRGGDRSYEQYF
TRBV9,TRBJ1-1,-,-,14,TGTGCCAGCAGCCCAGGGGTAATGAACACTGAAGCTTTCTTT,CASSPGVMNTEAFF
TRBV2,TRBJ2-7,-,TRBD2,16,TGTGCCAGCGGGGGAGGGAAAGCGGGTCCCCCCTACGAGCAGTACTTC,CASGGGKAGPPYEQYF
TRBV10-3,TRBJ1-2,-,TRBD1,15,TGTGCCATCTCCCAGGGGGCGAGGGCTAACTATGGCTACACCTTC,CAISQGARANYGYTF
TRBV6-1,TRBJ1-3,few,-,14,TGTGCCAGCAGTGCACAGAACTCTGGAAACACCATATATTTT,CASSAQNSGNTIYF